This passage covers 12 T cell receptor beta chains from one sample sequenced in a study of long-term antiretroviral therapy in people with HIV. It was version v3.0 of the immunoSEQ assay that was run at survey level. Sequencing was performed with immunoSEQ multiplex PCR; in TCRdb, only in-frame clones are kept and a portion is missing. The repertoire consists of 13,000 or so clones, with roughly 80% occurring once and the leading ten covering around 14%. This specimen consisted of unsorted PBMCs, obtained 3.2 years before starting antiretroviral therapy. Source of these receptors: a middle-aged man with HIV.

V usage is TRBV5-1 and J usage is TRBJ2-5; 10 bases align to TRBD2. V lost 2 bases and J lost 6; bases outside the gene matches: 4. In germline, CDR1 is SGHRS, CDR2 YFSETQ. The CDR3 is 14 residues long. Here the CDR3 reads CASSLSGGAQTQYF. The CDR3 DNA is TGCGCCAGCAGCTTAAGCGGGGGGGCGCAGACCCAGTACTTC.

The CDR3 nucleotides are TGTGCCAGTAGTATAGATGTCAGGGACACTGAAGCTTTCTTT. Translation: CASSIDVRDTEAFF. The rearrangement joins TRBV19 to TRBJ1-1; a possible D gene is TRBD1 (5 bases). Germline CDR1 and CDR2: LNHDA and SQIVND (reference sequence). This CDR3 region has 14 residues. Trimming cost V 0 bases and J 3 bases, with 8 bases left between them.

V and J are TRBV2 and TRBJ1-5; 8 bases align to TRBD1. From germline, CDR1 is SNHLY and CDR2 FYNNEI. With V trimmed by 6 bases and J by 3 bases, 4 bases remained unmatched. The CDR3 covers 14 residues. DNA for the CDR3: TGTGCCAGCAGGCCGACAGGGGACAATCAGCCCCAGCATTTT. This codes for CASRPTGDNQPQHF.

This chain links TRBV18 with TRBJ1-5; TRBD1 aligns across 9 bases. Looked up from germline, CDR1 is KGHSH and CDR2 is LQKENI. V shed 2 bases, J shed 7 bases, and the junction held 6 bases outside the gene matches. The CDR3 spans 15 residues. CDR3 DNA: TGTGCCAGCTCACCAACAGGGGGCGCTTCCCAGCCCCAGCATTTT. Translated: CASSPTGGASQPQHF. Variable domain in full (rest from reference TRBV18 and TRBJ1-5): NAGVMQNPRHLVRRRGQEARLRCSPMKGHSHVYWYRQLPEEGLKFMVYLQKENIIDESGMPKERFSAEFPKEGPSILRIQQVVRGDSAAYFCASSPTGGASQPQHFGDGTRLSIL.

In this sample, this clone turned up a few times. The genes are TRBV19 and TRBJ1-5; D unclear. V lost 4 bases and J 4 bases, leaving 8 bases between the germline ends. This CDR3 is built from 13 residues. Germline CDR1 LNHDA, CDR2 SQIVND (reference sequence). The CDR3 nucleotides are TGTGCCAGTAGTAGAAAAGCGAATCAGCCCCAGCATTTT. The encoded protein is CASSRKANQPQHF.

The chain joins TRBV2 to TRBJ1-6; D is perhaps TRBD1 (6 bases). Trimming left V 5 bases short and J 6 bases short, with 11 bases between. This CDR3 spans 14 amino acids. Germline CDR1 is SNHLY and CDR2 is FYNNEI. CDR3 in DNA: TGTGCCAGCAGTTCGGGACAACGTAATTCACCCCTCCACTTT. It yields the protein CASSSGQRNSPLHF.

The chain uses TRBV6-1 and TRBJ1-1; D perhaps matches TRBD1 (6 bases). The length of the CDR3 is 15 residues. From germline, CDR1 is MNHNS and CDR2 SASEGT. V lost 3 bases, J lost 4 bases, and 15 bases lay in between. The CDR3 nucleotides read TGTGCCAGCAGTGACGCAGGGGTGGGGCGCACTGAAGCTTTCTTT. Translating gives CASSDAGVGRTEAFF.

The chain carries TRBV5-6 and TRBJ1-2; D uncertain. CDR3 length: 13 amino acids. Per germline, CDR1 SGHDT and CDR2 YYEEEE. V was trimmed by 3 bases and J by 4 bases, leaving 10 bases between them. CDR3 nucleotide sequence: TGTGCCAGCAGCTCTATTATGAGCTATGGCTACACCTTC. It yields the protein CASSSIMSYGYTF.

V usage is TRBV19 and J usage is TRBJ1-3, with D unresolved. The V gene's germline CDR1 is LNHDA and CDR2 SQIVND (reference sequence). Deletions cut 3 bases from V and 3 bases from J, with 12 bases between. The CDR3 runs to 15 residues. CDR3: CASSIGTDGGNTIYF. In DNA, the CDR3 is TGTGCCAGTAGTATCGGCACGGACGGTGGAAACACCATATATTTT.

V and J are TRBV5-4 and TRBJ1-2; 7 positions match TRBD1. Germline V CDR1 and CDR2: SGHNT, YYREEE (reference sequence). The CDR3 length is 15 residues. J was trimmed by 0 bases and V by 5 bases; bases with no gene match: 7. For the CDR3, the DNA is TGTGCCAGCAGTTTACCCAGGGGGGCTAACTATGGCTACACCTTC. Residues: CASSLPRGANYGYTF.

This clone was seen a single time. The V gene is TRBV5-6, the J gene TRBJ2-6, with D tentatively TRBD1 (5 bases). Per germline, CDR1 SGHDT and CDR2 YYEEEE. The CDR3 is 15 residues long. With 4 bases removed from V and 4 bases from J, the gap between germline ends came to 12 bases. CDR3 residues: CASSNPGSGANVLTF. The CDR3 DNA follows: TGTGCCAGCAGCAACCCAGGGTCCGGGGCCAACGTCCTGACTTTC.

This CDR3 reads CASSPQHSSYEQYF. The CDR3 bases are TGTGCCAGCTCACCACAACACAGCTCATACGAGCAGTACTTC. V and J are TRBV18 and TRBJ2-7; D unclear. The V gene lost 1 base and the J gene lost 4 bases, with 11 bases spanning the gap. Germline CDR1 reads KGHSH; CDR2 reads LQKENI. The CDR3 length is 14 residues. Drawing the rest from reference TRBV18 and TRBJ2-7, the complete variable domain is NAGVMQNPRHLVRRRGQEARLRCSPMKGHSHVYWYRQLPEEGLKFMVYLQKENIIDESGMPKERFSAEFPKEGPSILRIQQVVRGDSAAYFCASSPQHSSYEQYFGPGTRLTVT.